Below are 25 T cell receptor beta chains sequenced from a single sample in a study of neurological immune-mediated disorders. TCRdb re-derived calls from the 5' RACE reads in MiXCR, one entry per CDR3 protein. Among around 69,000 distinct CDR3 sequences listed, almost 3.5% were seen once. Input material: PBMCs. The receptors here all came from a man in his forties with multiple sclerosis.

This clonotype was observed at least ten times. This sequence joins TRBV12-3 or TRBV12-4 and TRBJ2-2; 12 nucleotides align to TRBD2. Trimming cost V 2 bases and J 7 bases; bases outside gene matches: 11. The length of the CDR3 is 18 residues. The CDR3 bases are TGTGCCAGCAGTTTAACTAGCGGGGGGCCCAAACTCCACGGGGAGCTGTTTTTT. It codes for CASSLTSGGPKLHGELFF.

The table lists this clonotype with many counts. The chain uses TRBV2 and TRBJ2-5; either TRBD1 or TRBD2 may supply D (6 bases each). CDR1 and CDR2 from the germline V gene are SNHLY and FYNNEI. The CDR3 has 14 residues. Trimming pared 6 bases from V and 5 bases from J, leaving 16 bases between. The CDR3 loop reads CASSPHGGDETQYF. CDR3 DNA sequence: TGTGCCAGCAGCCCCCACGGGGGCGACGAGACCCAGTACTTC.

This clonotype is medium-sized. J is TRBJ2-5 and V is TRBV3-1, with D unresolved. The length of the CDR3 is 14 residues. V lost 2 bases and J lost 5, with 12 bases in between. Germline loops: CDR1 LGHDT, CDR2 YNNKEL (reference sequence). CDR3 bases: TGTGCCAGCAGCCAATGGTATGCGGAGGAGACCCAGTACTTC. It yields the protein CASSQWYAEETQYF.

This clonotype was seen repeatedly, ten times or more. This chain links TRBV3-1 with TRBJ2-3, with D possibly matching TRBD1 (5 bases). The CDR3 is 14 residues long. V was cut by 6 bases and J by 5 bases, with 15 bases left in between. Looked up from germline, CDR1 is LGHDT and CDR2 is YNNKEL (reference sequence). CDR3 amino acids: CASRGQGRVDTQYF. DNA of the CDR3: TGTGCCAGCAGAGGGCAGGGAAGAGTAGATACGCAGTATTTT.

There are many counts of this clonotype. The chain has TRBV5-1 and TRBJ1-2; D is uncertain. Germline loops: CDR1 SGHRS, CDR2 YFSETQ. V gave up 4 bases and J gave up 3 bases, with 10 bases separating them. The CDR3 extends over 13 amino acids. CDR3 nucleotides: TGCGCCAGCAGCCCGAAGGGTGACTATGGCTACACCTTC. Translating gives CASSPKGDYGYTF.

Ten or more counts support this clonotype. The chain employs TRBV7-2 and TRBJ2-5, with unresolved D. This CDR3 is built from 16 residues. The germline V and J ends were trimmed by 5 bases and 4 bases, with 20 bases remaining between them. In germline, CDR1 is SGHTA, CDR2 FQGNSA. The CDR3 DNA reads TGTGCCAGCAGCCTTCTTCCCCCCCGGGCAGGAGAGACCCAGTACTTC. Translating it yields CASSLLPPRAGETQYF. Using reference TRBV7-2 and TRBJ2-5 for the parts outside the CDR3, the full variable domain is GAGVSQSPSNKVTEKGKDVELRCDPISGHTALYWYRQSLGQGLEFLIYFQGNSAPDKSGLPSDRFSAERTGGSVSTLTIQRTQQEDSAVYLCASSLLPPRAGETQYFGPGTRLLVL.

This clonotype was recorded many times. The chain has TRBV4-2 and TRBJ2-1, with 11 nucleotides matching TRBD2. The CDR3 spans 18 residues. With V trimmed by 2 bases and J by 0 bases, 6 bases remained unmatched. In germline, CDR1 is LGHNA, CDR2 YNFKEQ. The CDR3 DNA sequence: TGTGCCAGCAGCCAACACCTACTAGCGGGGGTCTCCTACAATGAGCAGTTCTTC. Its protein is CASSQHLLAGVSYNEQFF.

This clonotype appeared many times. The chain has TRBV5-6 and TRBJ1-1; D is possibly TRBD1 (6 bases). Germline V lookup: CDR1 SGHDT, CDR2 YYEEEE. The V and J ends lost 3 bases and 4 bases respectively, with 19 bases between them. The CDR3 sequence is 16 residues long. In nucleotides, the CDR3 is TGTGCCAGCAGCTGGGGTTCGGGGGGGGCAGGCACTGAAGCTTTCTTT. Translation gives CASSWGSGGAGTEAFF.

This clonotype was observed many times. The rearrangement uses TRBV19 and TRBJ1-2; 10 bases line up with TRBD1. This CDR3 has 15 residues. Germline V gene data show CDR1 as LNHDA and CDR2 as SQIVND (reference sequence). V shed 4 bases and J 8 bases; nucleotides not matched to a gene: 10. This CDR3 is CASSTMPATGGGYTF. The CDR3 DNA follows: TGTGCCAGTAGTACCATGCCCGCGACAGGGGGCGGCTACACCTTC.

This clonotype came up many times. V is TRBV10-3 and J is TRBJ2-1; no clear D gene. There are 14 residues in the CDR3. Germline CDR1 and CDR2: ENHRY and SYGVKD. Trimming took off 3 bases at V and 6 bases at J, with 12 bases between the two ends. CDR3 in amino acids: CAISDIGFGNEQFF. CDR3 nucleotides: TGTGCCATCAGTGATATCGGATTCGGCAATGAGCAGTTCTTC.

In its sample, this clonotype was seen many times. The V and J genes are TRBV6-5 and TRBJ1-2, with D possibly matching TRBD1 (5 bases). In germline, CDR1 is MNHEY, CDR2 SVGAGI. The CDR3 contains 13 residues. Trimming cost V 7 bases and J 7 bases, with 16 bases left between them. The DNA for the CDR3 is TGTGCCAGCAAATCGGGACTACTCGGTGGCTACACCTTC. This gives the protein CASKSGLLGGYTF.

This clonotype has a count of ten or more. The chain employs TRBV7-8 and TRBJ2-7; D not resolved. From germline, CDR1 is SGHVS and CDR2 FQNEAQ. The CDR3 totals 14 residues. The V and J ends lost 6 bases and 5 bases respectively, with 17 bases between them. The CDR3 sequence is CASRVLGMVDEQYF. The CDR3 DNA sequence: TGTGCCAGCAGAGTCTTAGGGATGGTCGACGAGCAGTACTTC.

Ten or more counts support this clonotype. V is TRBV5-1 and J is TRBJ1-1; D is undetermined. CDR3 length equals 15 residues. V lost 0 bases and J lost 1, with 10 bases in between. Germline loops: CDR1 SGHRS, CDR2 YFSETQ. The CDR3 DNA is TGCGCCAGCAGCTTGGCTGGCTGGGCGAACACTGAAGCTTTCTTT. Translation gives CASSLAGWANTEAFF.

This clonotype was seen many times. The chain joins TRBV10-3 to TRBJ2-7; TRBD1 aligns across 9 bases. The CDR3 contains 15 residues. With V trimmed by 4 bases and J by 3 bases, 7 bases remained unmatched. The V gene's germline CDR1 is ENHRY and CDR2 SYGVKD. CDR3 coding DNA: TGTGCCATCAGTGCCGGGACAGGGATTGACTACGAGCAGTACTTC. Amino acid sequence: CAISAGTGIDYEQYF.

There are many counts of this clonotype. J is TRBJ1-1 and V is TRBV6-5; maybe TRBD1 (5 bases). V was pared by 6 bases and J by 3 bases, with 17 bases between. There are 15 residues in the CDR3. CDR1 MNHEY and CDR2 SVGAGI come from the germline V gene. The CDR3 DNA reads TGTGCCAGCAGGCCGCATGGAGGGACTGACACTGAAGCTTTCTTT. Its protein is CASRPHGGTDTEAFF.

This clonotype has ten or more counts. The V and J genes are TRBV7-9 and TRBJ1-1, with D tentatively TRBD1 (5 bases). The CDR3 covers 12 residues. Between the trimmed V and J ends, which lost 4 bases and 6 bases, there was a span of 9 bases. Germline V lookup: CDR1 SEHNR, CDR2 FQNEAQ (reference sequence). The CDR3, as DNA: TGTGCCAGCAGCTCGGCGGGGGCTGAAGCTTTCTTT. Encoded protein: CASSSAGAEAFF.

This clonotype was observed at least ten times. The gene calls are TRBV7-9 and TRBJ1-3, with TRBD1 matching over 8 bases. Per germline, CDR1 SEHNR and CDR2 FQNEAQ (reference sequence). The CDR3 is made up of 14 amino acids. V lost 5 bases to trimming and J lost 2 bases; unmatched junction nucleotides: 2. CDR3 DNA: TGTGCCAGCAGCCCAGGGGGCCCTGGAAACACCATATATTTT. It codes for CASSPGGPGNTIYF.

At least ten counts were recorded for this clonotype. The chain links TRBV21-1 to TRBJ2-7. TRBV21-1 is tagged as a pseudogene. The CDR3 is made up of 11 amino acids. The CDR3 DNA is TGTGCCAGCAGCACCTCCTACGAGCAGTACTTC. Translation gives CASSTSYEQYF.

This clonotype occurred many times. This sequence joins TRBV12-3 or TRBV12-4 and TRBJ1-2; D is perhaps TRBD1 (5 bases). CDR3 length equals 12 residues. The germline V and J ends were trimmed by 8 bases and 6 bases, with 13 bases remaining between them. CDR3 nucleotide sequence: TGTGCCAGCGAATTGAGGGGAAATGGCTACACCTTC. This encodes CASELRGNGYTF.

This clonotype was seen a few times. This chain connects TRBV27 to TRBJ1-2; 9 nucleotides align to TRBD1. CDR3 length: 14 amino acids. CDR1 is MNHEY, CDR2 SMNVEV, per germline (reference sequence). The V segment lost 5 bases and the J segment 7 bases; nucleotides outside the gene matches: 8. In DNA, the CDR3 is TGTGCCAGCAGTGGCAACTACAGGGGGCTTGGCTACACCTTC. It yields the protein CASSGNYRGLGYTF.

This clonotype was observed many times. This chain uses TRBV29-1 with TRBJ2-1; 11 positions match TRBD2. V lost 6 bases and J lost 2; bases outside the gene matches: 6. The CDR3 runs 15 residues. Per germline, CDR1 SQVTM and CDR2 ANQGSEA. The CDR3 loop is CSVDTSGSPYNEQFF. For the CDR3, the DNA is TGCAGCGTCGATACTAGCGGGAGCCCCTACAATGAGCAGTTCTTC.

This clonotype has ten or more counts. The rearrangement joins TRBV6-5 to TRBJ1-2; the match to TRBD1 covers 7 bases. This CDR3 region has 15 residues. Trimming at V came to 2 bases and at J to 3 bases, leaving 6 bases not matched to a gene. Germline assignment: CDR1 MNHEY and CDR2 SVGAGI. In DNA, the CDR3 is TGTGCCAGCAGTTACCTCGACAGGGCTCACTATGGCTACACCTTC. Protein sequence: CASSYLDRAHYGYTF.

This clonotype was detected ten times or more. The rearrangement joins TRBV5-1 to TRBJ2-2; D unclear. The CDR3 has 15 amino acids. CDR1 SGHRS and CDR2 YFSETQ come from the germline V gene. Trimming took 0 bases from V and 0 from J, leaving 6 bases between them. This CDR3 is CASSLVGSNTGELFF. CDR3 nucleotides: TGCGCCAGCAGCTTGGTGGGGTCGAACACCGGGGAGCTGTTTTTT. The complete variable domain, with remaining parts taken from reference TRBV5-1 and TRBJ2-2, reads KAGVTQTPRYLIKTRGQQVTLSCSPISGHRSVSWYQQTPGQGLQFLFEYFSETQRNKGNFPGRFSGRQFSNSRSEMNVSTLELGDSALYLCASSLVGSNTGELFFGEGSRLTVL.

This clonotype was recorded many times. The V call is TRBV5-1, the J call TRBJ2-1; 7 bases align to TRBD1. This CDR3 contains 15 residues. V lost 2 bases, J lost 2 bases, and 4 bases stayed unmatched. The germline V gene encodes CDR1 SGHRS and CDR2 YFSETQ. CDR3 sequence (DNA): TGCGCCAGCAGCTTCGGACAGGCCCCCTACAATGAGCAGTTCTTC. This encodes CASSFGQAPYNEQFF.

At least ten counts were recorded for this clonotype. CDR3 region: CASSARDTQYF. In DNA form, the CDR3 reads TGTGCCAGCAGCGCGCGAGATACGCAGTATTTT. V usage is TRBV12-3 or TRBV12-4 and J usage is TRBJ2-3; unclear D gene. The CDR3 is made up of 11 amino acids. Deletions cut 6 bases from V and 5 bases from J, with 6 bases between.